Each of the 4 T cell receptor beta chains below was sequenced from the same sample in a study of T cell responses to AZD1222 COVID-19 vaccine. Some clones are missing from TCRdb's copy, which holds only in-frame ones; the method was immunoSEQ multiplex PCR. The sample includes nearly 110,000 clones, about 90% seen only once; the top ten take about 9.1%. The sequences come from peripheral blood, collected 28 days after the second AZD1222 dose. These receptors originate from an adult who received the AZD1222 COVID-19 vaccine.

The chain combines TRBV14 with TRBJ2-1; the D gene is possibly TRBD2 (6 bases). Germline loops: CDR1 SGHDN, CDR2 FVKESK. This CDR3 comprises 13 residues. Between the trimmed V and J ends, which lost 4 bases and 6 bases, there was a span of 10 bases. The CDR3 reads CASSPGLPNEQFF. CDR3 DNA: TGTGCCAGCAGCCCCGGACTACCCAATGAGCAGTTCTTC. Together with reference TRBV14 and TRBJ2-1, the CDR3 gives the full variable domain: EAGVTQFPSHSVIEKGQTVTLRCDPISGHDNLYWYRRVMGKEIKFLLHFVKESKQDESGMPNNRFLAERTGGTYSTLKVQPAELEDSGVYFCASSPGLPNEQFFGPGTRLTVL.

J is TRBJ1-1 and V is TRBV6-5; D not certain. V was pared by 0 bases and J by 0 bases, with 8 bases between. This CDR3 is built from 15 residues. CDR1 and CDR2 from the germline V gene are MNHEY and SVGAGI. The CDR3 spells CASSYSVGVNTEAFF. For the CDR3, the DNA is TGTGCCAGCAGTTACTCTGTTGGTGTGAACACTGAAGCTTTCTTT.

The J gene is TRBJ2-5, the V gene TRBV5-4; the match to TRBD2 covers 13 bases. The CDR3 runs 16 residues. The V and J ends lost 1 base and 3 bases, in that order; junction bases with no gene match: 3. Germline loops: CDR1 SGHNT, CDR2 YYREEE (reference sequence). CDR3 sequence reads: CASSLPGLAGKETQYF. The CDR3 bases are TGTGCCAGCAGCTTGCCGGGACTAGCGGGAAAAGAGACCCAGTACTTC.

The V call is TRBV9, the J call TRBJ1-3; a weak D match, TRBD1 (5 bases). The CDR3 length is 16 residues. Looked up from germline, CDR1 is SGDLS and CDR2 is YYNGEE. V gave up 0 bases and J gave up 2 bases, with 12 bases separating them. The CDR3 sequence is CASSVAQGLPGNTIYF. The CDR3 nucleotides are TGTGCCAGCAGCGTAGCCCAGGGCTTACCTGGAAACACCATATATTTT.